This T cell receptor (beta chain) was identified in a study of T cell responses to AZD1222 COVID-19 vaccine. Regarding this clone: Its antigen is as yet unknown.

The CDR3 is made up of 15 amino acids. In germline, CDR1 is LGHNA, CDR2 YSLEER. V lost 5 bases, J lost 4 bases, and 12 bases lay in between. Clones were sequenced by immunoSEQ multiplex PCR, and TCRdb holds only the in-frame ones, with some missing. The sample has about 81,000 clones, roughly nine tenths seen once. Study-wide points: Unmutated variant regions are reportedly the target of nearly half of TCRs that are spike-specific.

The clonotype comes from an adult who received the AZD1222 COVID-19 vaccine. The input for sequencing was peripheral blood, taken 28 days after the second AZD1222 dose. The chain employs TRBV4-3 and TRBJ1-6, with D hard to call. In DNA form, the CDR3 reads TGCGCCAGCAGCTCCGGACGGATTTATAATTCACCCCTCCACTTT. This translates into CASSSGRIYNSPLHF.